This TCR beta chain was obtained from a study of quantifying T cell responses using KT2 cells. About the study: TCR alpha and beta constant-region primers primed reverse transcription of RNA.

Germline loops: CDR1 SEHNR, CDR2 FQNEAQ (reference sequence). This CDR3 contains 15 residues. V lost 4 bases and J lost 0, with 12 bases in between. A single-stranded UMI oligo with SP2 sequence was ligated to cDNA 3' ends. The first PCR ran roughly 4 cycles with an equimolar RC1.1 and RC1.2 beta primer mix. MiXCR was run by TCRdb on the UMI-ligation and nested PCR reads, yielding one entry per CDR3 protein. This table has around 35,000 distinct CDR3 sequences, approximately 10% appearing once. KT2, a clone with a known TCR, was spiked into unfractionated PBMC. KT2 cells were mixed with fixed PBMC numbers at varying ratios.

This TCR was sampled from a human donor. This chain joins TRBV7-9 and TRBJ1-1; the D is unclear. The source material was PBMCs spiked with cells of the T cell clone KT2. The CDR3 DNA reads TGTGCCAGCAGCTCCAGAGCCGTCGTGAACACTGAAGCTTTCTTT. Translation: CASSSRAVVNTEAFF.